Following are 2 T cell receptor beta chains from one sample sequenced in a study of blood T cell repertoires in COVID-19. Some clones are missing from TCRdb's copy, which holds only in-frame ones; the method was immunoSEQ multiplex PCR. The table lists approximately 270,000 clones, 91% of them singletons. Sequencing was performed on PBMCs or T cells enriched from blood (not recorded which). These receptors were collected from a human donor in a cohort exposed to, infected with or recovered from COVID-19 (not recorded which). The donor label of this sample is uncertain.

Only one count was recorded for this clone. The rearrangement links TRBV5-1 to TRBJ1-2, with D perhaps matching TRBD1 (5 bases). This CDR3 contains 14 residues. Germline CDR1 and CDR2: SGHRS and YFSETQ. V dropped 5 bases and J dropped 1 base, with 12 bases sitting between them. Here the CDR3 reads CASSSGDSNYGYTF. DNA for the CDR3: TGCGCCAGCAGTTCCGGAGACAGTAACTATGGCTACACCTTC.

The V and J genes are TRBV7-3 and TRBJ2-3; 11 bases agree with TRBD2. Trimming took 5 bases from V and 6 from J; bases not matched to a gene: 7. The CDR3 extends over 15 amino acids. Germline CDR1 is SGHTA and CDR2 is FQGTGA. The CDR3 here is CASSPLGLAGDTQYF. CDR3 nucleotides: TGTGCCAGCAGCCCCCTAGGACTAGCGGGCGATACGCAGTATTTT.